This is a list of T cell receptor beta chains from one sample in a study of blood T cell repertoires in COVID-19. TCRdb keeps only in-frame clones here, not all; method: immunoSEQ multiplex PCR. In the table there are roughly 300,000 clones, just over 85% of which are singletons. Sequences were obtained from PBMCs or T cells enriched from blood (not recorded which). These receptors were taken from a woman under 30 who had recovered from COVID-19. Both conserved end residues are part of each CDR3. Fields, in order: V gene, D gene, clone size, CDR3 length, CDR3 protein. D genes are given only for firm matches. Part of the rows lack a size; the others show once, few, many or a class for expanded clones.

TRBV19 | TRBD2 | . | 14 | CASKVRGGDNEQFF
TRBV27 | . | . | 14 | CASSPPAGPDEQYF
TRBV9 | TRBD2 | . | 15 | CASTQGGSSYNEQFF
TRBV11-1 | . | . | 13 | CASSPLGQETQYF
TRBV19 | TRBD1 | . | 17 | CASRTPGQGAQDYGYTF
TRBV18 | TRBD2 | . | 16 | CASSPGLAGGGETQYF
TRBV18 | . | once | 13 | CATSSASTDTQYF
TRBV5-1 | TRBD2 | . | 16 | CASSLGGTSGTYEQYF
TRBV28 | TRBD1 | . | 14 | CASSSTGDPYEQYF
TRBV2 | TRBD2 | once | 15 | CASRLAGSSYNEQFF
TRBV28 | TRBD1 | . | 14 | CASSVTGVNTEAFF
TRBV6-6 | TRBD1 | . | 13 | CASSYSADREAFF
TRBV4-1 | TRBD1 | . | 15 | CASSLARGQGGGYTF
TRBV7-2 | TRBD2 | . | 19 | CASSLMGLAGELYTGELFF
TRBV13 | TRBD2 | . | 14 | CASSLPGGSNEQYF
TRBV7-8 | TRBD2 | . | 17 | CASSSASGVSNTGELFF
TRBV11-2 | TRBD1 | . | 14 | CASSQGGTGNTIYF
TRBV13 | . | . | 17 | CASSYESSGSGANVLTF
TRBV7-6 | TRBD2 | . | 15 | CASSSLAGGDYEQYF
TRBV4-2 | TRBD2 | . | 17 | CASSQGLAALAKNIQYF
TRBV7-6 | . | . | 15 | CASSLAASSNYGYTF
TRBV19 | . | . | 14 | CASSTQAGTDTQYF
TRBV12-3/TRBV12-4 | . | . | 13 | CASSGLSTDTQYF
TRBV3-1/TRBV3-2 | TRBD2 | . | 16 | CASSQDLAGGIGELFF
TRBV6-5 | . | . | 11 | CASTGQNEAFF
TRBV5-1 | TRBD1 | . | 16 | CASSLGSGGYNSPLHF
TRBV6-2/TRBV6-3 | TRBD2 | . | 20 | CASSYSTLGGRARDTGELFF
TRBV5-5 | . | . | 14 | CASSPLGRTGEQYF
TRBV12-3/TRBV12-4 | . | . | 13 | CASSSLSTDTQYF
TRBV28 | TRBD2 | . | 15 | CASSFMTSGSREQYF
TRBV10-2 | . | . | 15 | CASSEPPTPQETQYF
TRBV30 | . | . | 10 | CASYSETQYF
TRBV7-2 | . | . | 15 | CASSLALGQYNEQFF
TRBV5-6 | . | . | 14 | CASSLGDSGNTIYF
TRBV4-1 | TRBD1 | . | 14 | CASSQDQGQGWTFF
TRBV7-2 | TRBD1 | . | 15 | CASSYPGQGAYGYTF
TRBV19 | . | . | 11 | CATTTGNEQFF
TRBV7-3 | TRBD1 | . | 15 | CASSPGDRRTYGYTF
TRBV28 | . | . | 14 | CASRPGSYNSPLHF
TRBV11-3 | TRBD2 | . | 16 | CASSLGGLAGTDTQYF
TRBV6-5 | TRBD1 | . | 13 | CASRRDRDYGYTF
TRBV3-1/TRBV3-2 | . | . | 17 | CASSLGADSFGANVLTF
TRBV5-5 | TRBD1 | once | 16 | CASSAQLGTGGTEAFF
TRBV5-6 | . | . | 14 | CASSQGLGDIVAFF
TRBV7-9 | TRBD1 | . | 16 | CASSLGGQVQRTEAFF